This T cell receptor beta chain was identified in a study of blood T cell repertoires in COVID-19. There are 13 residues in the CDR3. The V end lost 10 bases, the J end lost 6 bases, and 19 bases lay between the germline ends. The germline V gene encodes CDR1 MDHEN and CDR2 SYDVKM. The repertoire was sequenced with immunoSEQ multiplex PCR; TCRdb's copy has only in-frame clones and lacks some. The sample records 200,000 to 250,000 clones, roughly 80% being singletons. This TCR was sampled from a woman aged 50 to 60 with acute or convalescent COVID-19. The specimen was peripheral blood. The rearrangement uses TRBV28 and TRBJ2-7, with a possible D match to TRBD2 (5 bases). The CDR3 here is CATLGLSRFEQYF. CDR3 sequence (DNA): TGTGCCACCCTTGGACTCTCCCGCTTCGAGCAGTACTTC.